The subject of this entry is one TCR beta chain. Its antigen remains unknown. Genomic DNA came from blood conventional CD4+ T cells gated CD25-low CD127-high. This sample is part of a study of regulatory and conventional T cells in RAG deficiency. Sequencing was performed with immunoSEQ multiplex PCR; in TCRdb, only in-frame clones are kept and a portion is missing. The repertoire holds about 29,000 clones, with about 96% as singletons. This CDR3 spans 15 amino acids. CDR1 and CDR2 from the germline V gene are SGHRS and YFSETQ. V was clipped by 0 bases and J by 3 bases, with 9 bases between them. Whole-study results and caveats: Shorter CDR3s in all patient subsets; >90% Treg-Tconv overlap in Omenn. Omenn syndrome and CID/AS patients had approximately 100-fold fewer unique Treg TCR beta sequences, versus 9.5 to 10-fold elsewhere.

This same sample was also part of a study on regulatory T cells. This second report adds: Amplification used 52 TRBV primers and 13 TRBJ primers. Skewed V and J usage and few unique V-J pairs marked patient repertoires, most in Tregs.

This clonotype was obtained from a human donor in good health. Specimen: CD25- CD4+ T cells sorted from blood. The chain combines TRBV5-1 with TRBJ2-2; no firm D call. The DNA for the CDR3 is TGCGCCAGCAGCTTGGGTGGCCCAGACACCGGGGAGCTGTTTTTT. Translated, it gives CASSLGGPDTGELFF.